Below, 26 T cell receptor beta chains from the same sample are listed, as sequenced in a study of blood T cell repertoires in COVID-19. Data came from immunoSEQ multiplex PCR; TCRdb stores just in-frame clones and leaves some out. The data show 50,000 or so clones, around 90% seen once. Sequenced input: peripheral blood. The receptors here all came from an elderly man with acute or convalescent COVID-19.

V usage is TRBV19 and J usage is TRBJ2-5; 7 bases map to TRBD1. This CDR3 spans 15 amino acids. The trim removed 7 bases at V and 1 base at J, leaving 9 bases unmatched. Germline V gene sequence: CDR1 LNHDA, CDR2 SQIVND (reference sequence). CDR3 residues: CASTRTGRGQETQYF. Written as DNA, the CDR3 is TGTGCCAGTACCCGGACAGGTAGGGGCCAAGAGACCCAGTACTTC.

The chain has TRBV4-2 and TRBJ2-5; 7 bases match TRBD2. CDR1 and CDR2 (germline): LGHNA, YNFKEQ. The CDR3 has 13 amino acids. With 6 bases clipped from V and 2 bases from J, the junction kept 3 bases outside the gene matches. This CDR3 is CASRPAGQETQYF. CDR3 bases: TGTGCCAGCAGACCAGCGGGACAAGAGACCCAGTACTTC.

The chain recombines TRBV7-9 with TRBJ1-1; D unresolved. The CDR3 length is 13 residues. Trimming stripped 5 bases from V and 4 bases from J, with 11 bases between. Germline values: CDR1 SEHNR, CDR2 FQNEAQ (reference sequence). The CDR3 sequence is CASSREGATEAFF. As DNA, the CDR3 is TGTGCCAGCAGCCGAGAGGGTGCCACTGAAGCTTTCTTT.

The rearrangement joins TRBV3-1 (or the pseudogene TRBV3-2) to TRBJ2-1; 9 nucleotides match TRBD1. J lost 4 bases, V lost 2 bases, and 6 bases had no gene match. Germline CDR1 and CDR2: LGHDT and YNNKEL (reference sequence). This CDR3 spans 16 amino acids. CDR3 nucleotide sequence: TGTGCCAGCAGCCAATACGGACAGGGGATTTACAATGAGCAGTTCTTC. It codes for CASSQYGQGIYNEQFF.

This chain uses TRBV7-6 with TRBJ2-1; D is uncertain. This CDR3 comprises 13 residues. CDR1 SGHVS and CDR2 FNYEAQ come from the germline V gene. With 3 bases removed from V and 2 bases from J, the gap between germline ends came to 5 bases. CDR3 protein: CASSLNTYNEQFF. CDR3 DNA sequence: TGTGCCAGCAGCTTGAACACCTACAATGAGCAGTTCTTC.

This CDR3 is CASRVSGGPTDTQYF. The DNA of the CDR3 is TGTGCCAGCAGGGTTAGCGGGGGCCCCACAGATACGCAGTATTTT. The gene calls are TRBV6-5 and TRBJ2-3; 9 nucleotides align to TRBD2. V was pared by 6 bases and J by 2 bases, with 6 bases of the junction left unmatched. CDR3 length equals 15 residues. Germline lookup yields CDR1 MNHEY and CDR2 SVGAGI.

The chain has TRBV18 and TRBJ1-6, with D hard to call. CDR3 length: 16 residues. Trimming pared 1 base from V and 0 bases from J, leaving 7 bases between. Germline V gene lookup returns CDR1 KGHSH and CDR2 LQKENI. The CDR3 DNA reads TGTGCCAGCTCACCACGTTTTAGCTCCTATAATTCACCCCTCCACTTT. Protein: CASSPRFSSYNSPLHF.

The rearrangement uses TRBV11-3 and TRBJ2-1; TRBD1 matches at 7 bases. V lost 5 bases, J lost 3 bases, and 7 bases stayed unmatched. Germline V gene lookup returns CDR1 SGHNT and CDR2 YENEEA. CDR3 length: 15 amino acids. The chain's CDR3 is CASSPRTGDYNEQFF. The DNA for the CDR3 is TGTGCCAGCAGCCCGCGGACAGGAGACTACAATGAGCAGTTCTTC.

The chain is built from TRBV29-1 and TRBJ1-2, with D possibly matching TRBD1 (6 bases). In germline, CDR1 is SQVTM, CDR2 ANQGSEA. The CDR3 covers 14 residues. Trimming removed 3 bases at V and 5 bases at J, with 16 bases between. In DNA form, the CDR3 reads TGCAGCGTTGATTGGGACACTCTTGGGTATGGCTACACCTTC. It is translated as CSVDWDTLGYGYTF.

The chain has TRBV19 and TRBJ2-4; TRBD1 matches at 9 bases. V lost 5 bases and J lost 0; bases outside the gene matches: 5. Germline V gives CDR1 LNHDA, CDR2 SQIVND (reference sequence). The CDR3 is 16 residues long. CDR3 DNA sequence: TGTGCCAGTAGTCCGACAGGGGGATTAGCCAAAAACATTCAGTACTTC. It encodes CASSPTGGLAKNIQYF.

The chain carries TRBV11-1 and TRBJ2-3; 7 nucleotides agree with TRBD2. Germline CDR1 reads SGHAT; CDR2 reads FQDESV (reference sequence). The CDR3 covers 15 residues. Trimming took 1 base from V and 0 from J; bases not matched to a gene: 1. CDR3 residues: CASSLGAGSTDTQYF. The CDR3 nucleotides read TGTGCCAGCAGCTTAGGAGCGGGGAGCACAGATACGCAGTATTTT.

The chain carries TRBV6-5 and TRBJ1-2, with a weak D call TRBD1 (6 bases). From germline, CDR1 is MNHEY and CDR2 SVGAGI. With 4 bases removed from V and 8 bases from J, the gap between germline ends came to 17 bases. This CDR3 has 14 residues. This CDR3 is CASSFRGVLSGYTF. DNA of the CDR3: TGTGCCAGCAGTTTCAGGGGCGTCCTCTCGGGCTACACCTTC.

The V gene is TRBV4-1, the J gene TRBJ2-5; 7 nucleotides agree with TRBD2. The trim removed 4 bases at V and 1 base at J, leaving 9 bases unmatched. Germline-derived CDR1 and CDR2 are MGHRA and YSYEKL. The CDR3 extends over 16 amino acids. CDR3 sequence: CASSPQIAGTQETQYF. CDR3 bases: TGCGCCAGCAGCCCTCAGATAGCGGGTACCCAAGAGACCCAGTACTTC.

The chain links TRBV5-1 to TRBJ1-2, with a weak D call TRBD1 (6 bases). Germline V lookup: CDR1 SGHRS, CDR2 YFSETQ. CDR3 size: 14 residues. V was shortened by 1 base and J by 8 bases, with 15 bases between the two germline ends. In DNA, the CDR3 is TGCGCCAGCAGCTTGACAGGGATGGCTGGCGGCTACACCTTC. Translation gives CASSLTGMAGGYTF. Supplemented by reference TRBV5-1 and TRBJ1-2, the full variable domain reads KAGVTQTPRYLIKTRGQQVTLSCSPISGHRSVSWYQQTPGQGLQFLFEYFSETQRNKGNFPGRFSGRQFSNSRSEMNVSTLELGDSALYLCASSLTGMAGGYTFGSGTRLTVV.

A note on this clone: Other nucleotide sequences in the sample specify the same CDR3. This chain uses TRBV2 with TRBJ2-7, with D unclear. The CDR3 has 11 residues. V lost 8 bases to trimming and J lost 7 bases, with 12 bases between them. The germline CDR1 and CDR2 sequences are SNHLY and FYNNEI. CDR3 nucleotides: TGTGCCAGCGAGGCCCAAGGAGAGCAGTACTTC. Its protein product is CASEAQGEQYF.

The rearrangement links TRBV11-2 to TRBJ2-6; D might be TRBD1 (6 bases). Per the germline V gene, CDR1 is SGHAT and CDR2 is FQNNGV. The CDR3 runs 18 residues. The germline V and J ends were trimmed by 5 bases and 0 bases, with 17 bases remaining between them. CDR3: CASSHIRTESSGANVLTF. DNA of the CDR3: TGTGCCAGCAGCCACATCAGGACAGAGAGCTCTGGGGCCAACGTCCTGACTTTC.

The CDR3 sequence is CASSAQGVNGELFF. The CDR3 DNA reads as TGTGCCAGCAGTGCACAGGGGGTCAACGGGGAGCTGTTTTTT. This rearrangement joins TRBV28 to TRBJ2-2; 8 positions match TRBD1. This CDR3 is built from 14 residues. V lost 5 bases to trimming and J lost 7 bases; unmatched junction nucleotides: 6. CDR1 MDHEN and CDR2 SYDVKM come from the germline V gene.

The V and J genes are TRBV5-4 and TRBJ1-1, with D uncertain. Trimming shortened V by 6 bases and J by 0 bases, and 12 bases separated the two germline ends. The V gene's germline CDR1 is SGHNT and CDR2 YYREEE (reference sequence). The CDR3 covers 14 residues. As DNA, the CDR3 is TGTGCCAGCAAGGTAGCGGCCTTGAACACTGAAGCTTTCTTT. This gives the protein CASKVAALNTEAFF.

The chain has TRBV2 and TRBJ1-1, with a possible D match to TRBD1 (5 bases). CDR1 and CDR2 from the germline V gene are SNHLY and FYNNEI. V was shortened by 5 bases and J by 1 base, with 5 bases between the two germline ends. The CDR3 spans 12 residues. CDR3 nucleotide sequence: TGTGCCAGCAGTACAGGGAACACTGAAGCTTTCTTT. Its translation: CASSTGNTEAFF.

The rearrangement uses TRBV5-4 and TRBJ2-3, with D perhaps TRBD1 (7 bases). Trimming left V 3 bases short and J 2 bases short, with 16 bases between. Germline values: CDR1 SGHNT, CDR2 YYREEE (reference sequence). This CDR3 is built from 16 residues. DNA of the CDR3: TGTGCCAGCAGCTCCTCGGGACAGCGGGCCACAGATACGCAGTATTTT. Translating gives CASSSSGQRATDTQYF.

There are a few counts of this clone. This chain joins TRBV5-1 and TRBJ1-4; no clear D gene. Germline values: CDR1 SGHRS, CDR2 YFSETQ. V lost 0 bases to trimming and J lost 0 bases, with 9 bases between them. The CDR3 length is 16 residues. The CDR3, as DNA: TGCGCCAGCAGCTTGGCCCCACCTACAACTAATGAAAAACTGTTTTTT. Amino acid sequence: CASSLAPPTTNEKLFF.

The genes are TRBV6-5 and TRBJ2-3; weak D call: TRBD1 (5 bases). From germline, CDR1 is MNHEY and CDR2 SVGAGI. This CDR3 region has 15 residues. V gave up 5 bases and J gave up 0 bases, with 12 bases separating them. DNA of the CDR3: TGTGCCAGCAGTCCCGACAGCCCCAGCACAGATACGCAGTATTTT. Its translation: CASSPDSPSTDTQYF.

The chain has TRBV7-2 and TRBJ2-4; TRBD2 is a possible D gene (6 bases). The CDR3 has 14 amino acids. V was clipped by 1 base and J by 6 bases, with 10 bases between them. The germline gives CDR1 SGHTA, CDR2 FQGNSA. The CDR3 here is CASSLETRRNIQYF. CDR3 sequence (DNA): TGTGCCAGCAGCTTAGAGACTAGGAGAAACATTCAGTACTTC.

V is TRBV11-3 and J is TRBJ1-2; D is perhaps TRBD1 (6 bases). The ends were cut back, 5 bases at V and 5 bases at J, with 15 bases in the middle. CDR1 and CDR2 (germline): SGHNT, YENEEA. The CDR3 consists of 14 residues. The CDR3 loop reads CASSRYRDVYGYTF. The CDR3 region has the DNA TGTGCCAGCAGCCGCTACAGGGATGTGTATGGCTACACCTTC.

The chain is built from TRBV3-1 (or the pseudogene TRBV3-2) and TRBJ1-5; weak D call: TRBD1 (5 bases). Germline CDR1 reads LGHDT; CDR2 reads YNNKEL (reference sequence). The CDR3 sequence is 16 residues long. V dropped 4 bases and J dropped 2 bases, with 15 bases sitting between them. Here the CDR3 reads CASSRGGGSRNQPQHF. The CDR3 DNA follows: TGTGCCAGCAGCCGAGGCGGGGGTAGTCGCAATCAGCCCCAGCATTTT.

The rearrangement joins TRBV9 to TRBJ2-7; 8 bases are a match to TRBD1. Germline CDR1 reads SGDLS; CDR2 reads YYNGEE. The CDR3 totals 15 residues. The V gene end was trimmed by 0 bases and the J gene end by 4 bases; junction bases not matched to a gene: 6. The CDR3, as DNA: TGTGCCAGCAGCGTAGGGGGAACAGGGGGTTACGAGCAGTACTTC. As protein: CASSVGGTGGYEQYF.